These 19 T cell receptor beta chains were all obtained from the same sample, sequenced in a study of PD-L1 blockade in urothelial cancer. TCRdb keeps only in-frame clones here, not all; method: immunoSEQ multiplex PCR. The sample lists roughly 45,000 clones, about 84% seen once, with around 15% in the top ten. Regarding time point: pretreatment peripheral blood. Specimen: PBMCs, collected around atezolizumab (anti-PD-L1) treatment. These receptors came from a man in his 60s with urothelial cancer.

This chain joins TRBV27 and TRBJ2-1; no clear D gene. V lost 3 bases to trimming and J lost 5 bases, with 8 bases between them. Germline CDR1 MNHEY, CDR2 SMNVEV (reference sequence). The length of the CDR3 is 13 residues. CDR3 in DNA: TGTGCCAGCAGTTTGATGAGAAACAATGAGCAGTTCTTC. Translating gives CASSLMRNNEQFF.

The gene calls are TRBV6-5 and TRBJ2-7, with D perhaps TRBD2 (5 bases). Per germline, CDR1 MNHEY and CDR2 SVGAGI. This CDR3 comprises 12 residues. Trimming shortened V by 6 bases and J by 4 bases, and 10 bases separated the two germline ends. CDR3 bases: TGTGCCAGCAGAGCCACTAGATACGAGCAGTACTTC. This gives the protein CASRATRYEQYF.

The genes are TRBV12-5 and TRBJ2-7; no firm D call. Trimming removed 5 bases from V and 3 bases from J, with 17 bases in between. Germline V gene sequence: CDR1 LGHNT, CDR2 FRNRAP. CDR3 length: 15 amino acids. This CDR3 reads CASGIDPRCDYEQYF. The CDR3, as DNA: TGTGCTAGTGGTATCGACCCCAGGTGCGACTACGAGCAGTACTTC. Full variable domain (outside the CDR3, taken from reference TRBV12-5 and TRBJ2-7): DARVTQTPRHKVTEMGQEVTMRCQPILGHNTVFWYRQTMMQGLELLAYFRNRAPLDDSGMPKDRFSAEMPDATLATLKIQPSEPRDSAVYFCASGIDPRCDYEQYFGPGTRLTVT.

The V and J genes are TRBV29-1 and TRBJ2-3, with D possibly matching TRBD2 (6 bases). From germline, CDR1 is SQVTM and CDR2 ANQGSEA. Trimming removed 3 bases at V and 2 bases at J, with 12 bases between. This CDR3 has 14 amino acids. CDR3 amino acids: CSVERGSLTDTQYF. The DNA of the CDR3 is TGCAGCGTTGAGCGGGGATCCCTCACAGATACGCAGTATTTT.

The V gene is TRBV19, the J gene TRBJ1-5, with 8 bases identical to TRBD1. CDR3 length equals 17 residues. CDR1 is LNHDA, CDR2 SQIVND, per germline (reference sequence). V shed 5 bases and J 5 bases; nucleotides not matched to a gene: 14. CDR3 sequence: CASSLYPPNRGDQPQHF. The DNA of the CDR3 is TGTGCCAGTAGTCTCTACCCGCCTAACAGGGGGGATCAGCCCCAGCATTTT.

The rearrangement uses TRBV5-1 and TRBJ2-1; 10 bases are shared with TRBD1. Germline lookup yields CDR1 SGHRS and CDR2 YFSETQ. The CDR3 spans 16 residues. V lost 5 bases, J lost 5 bases, and 10 bases stayed unmatched. The CDR3 DNA reads as TGCGCCAGCAGTTCCGGGTGGGACAGGGGTGACAATGAGCAGTTCTTC. Its protein is CASSSGWDRGDNEQFF.

This chain links TRBV6-6 with TRBJ1-1; maybe TRBD1 (6 bases). The germline V gene encodes CDR1 MNHNY and CDR2 SVGAGI (reference sequence). CDR3 length: 14 residues. The V end lost 2 bases, the J end lost 4 bases, and 11 bases lay between the germline ends. The CDR3 spells CASSYGQGSTEAFF. The CDR3 nucleotides read TGTGCCAGCAGTTACGGGCAGGGGAGCACTGAAGCTTTCTTT.

This rearrangement joins TRBV5-1 to TRBJ1-2; possibly TRBD1 for D (6 bases). V dropped 1 base and J dropped 8 bases, with 12 bases sitting between them. Germline lookup yields CDR1 SGHRS and CDR2 YFSETQ. The CDR3 contains 13 residues. The CDR3 protein is CASSLWGGEGYTF. In DNA, the CDR3 is TGCGCCAGCAGCTTGTGGGGGGGCGAGGGCTACACCTTC.

The chain couples TRBV6-5 to TRBJ1-2; 9 bases line up with TRBD1. The CDR3 has 14 residues. CDR1 and CDR2 from the germline V gene are MNHEY and SVGAGI. V trimming: 4 bases; J trimming: 3 bases; junction bases outside the gene matches: 3. The chain's CDR3 is CASSSRQGDYGYTF. The CDR3 nucleotides read TGTGCCAGCAGTTCCCGACAGGGGGACTATGGCTACACCTTC.

The rearrangement links TRBV7-8 to TRBJ2-5; the D gene is possibly TRBD1 (6 bases). V was clipped by 2 bases and J by 5 bases, with 9 bases between them. CDR1 SGHVS and CDR2 FQNEAQ come from the germline V gene. CDR3 length equals 13 residues. The CDR3 nucleotides read TGTGCCAGCAGCTTAAACAGGGCGGAGACCCAGTACTTC. This codes for CASSLNRAETQYF.

The gene calls are TRBV14 and TRBJ2-1; 10 positions match TRBD2. The germline V gene encodes CDR1 SGHDN and CDR2 FVKESK. With 2 bases clipped from V and 4 bases from J, the junction kept 2 bases outside the gene matches. This CDR3 contains 15 residues. The CDR3 region is CASSQLAGVYNEQFF. DNA of the CDR3: TGTGCCAGCAGCCAACTAGCGGGGGTTTACAATGAGCAGTTCTTC.

The rearrangement uses TRBV28 and TRBJ2-7; unclear D gene. The CDR3 contains 12 residues. V shed 2 bases and J shed 10 bases, with 12 bases lying between them. Germline loops: CDR1 MDHEN, CDR2 SYDVKM. CDR3 DNA sequence: TGTGCCAGCAGTTTAAGTCCGATAGAACAGTACTTC. This encodes CASSLSPIEQYF.

This chain links TRBV11-1 with TRBJ2-3; D is uncertain. Germline values: CDR1 SGHAT, CDR2 FQDESV (reference sequence). The CDR3 totals 13 residues. Trimming removed 7 bases from V and 0 bases from J, with 8 bases in between. CDR3 in amino acids: CASIEYSTDTQYF. The DNA of the CDR3 is TGTGCCAGCATCGAGTACAGCACAGATACGCAGTATTTT. Together with reference TRBV11-1 and TRBJ2-3, the CDR3 gives the full variable domain: EAEVAQSPRYKITEKSQAVAFWCDPISGHATLYWYRQILGQGPELLVQFQDESVVDDSQLPKDRFSAERLKGVDSTLKIQPAELGDSAMYLCASIEYSTDTQYFGPGTRLTVL.

The V and J genes are TRBV19 and TRBJ1-2; 7 bases match TRBD1. Trimming cost V 3 bases and J 5 bases; bases outside gene matches: 3. The V gene's germline CDR1 is LNHDA and CDR2 SQIVND (reference sequence). The CDR3 length is 13 residues. The CDR3 region is CASSMTGPYGYTF. CDR3 sequence (DNA): TGTGCCAGTAGTATGACAGGGCCATATGGCTACACCTTC.

This clone has only one observation. The chain recombines TRBV5-4 with TRBJ2-5; 9 bases are shared with TRBD1. Trimming at V came to 0 bases and at J to 2 bases, leaving 2 bases not matched to a gene. Germline V lookup: CDR1 SGHNT, CDR2 YYREEE (reference sequence). The CDR3 length is 15 residues. CDR3 in amino acids: CASSLDGTGQETQYF. DNA of the CDR3: TGTGCCAGCAGCTTGGACGGGACAGGGCAAGAGACCCAGTACTTC.

With regard to this clone: Other DNA sequences within the sample encode an identical CDR3. V and J are TRBV14 and TRBJ2-7; a possible D gene is TRBD2 (5 bases). The CDR3 sequence is 17 residues long. V gave up 9 bases and J gave up 0 bases, with 24 bases separating them. Looked up from germline, CDR1 is SGHDN and CDR2 is FVKESK. The CDR3 is CASSNPIERESSYEQYF. The CDR3 coding sequence is TGTGCCAGTAGCAACCCTATTGAGAGGGAAAGCTCCTACGAGCAGTACTTC.

This clone was detected a few times. Written as DNA, the CDR3 is TGTGCCAGCAGCTTAGCGGGGGAGGACGGTGGTGGCCGCTACACCTTC. Protein sequence: CASSLAGEDGGGRYTF. J is TRBJ1-2 and V is TRBV7-9, with D possibly matching TRBD1 (5 bases). Per germline, CDR1 SEHNR and CDR2 FQNEAQ (reference sequence). This CDR3 is 16 amino acids long. The V and J ends lost 0 bases and 9 bases respectively, with 20 bases between them.

This rearrangement joins TRBV27 to TRBJ1-1, with 8 bases matching TRBD1. The CDR3 is made up of 13 amino acids. From germline, CDR1 is MNHEY and CDR2 SMNVEV (reference sequence). The V segment lost 4 bases and the J segment 4 bases; nucleotides outside the gene matches: 2. CDR3 sequence reads: CASSSGQGTEAFF. In nucleotides, the CDR3 is TGTGCCAGCAGTTCAGGACAGGGCACTGAAGCTTTCTTT.

The chain is built from TRBV29-1 and TRBJ2-2; tentative D call: TRBD2 (6 bases). The germline V gene has CDR1 SQVTM and CDR2 ANQGSEA. The CDR3 totals 12 residues. Trimming shortened V by 7 bases and J by 6 bases, and 12 bases separated the two germline ends. The CDR3 DNA sequence: TGCAGCGCTCAGGAGGGTGCCGGGGAGCTGTTTTTT. Residues: CSAQEGAGELFF.